Sequencing of this T cell receptor beta chain was carried out in a study of blood T cell repertoires in COVID-19. Germline CDR1 reads MGHRA; CDR2 reads YSYEKL. The CDR3 has 14 amino acids. After removal of 9 bases from V and 5 bases from J, the junction contained 8 bases not matched to a gene. Libraries were prepared by immunoSEQ multiplex PCR; TCRdb keeps only in-frame clonotypes and omits some of them. This sample carries about 120,000 clones, about 90% of them seen once, and the ten largest clones take 25% to 30%. The specimen was peripheral blood. The receptor comes from a woman in her 70s with acute or convalescent COVID-19. The V gene is TRBV4-1, the J gene TRBJ2-1, with TRBD2 matching over 9 bases. CDR3 nucleotides: TGCGCCAGTAGCACGACTAGCGGTAACAATGAGCAGTTCTTC. This codes for CASSTTSGNNEQFF.